The next 11 T cell receptor beta chains were all read from a single sample in a study of T-cell reconstitution after alpha-beta-depleted transplantation in children. The library targeted TCRbeta and was prepared with unique molecular identifiers. TCRdb re-called the PCR reads with MiXCR, one entry per CDR3 protein. Among 500,000 to 750,000 distinct CDR3 sequences listed, about a quarter were seen once. The input for sequencing was PBMCs, taken before TCRalphabeta/CD19-depleted stem cell transplant. The receptors shown here come from a boy under two years old with Wiskott-Aldrich syndrome, due to receive a stem cell transplant.

This clonotype has just a few counts. The chain combines TRBV7-9 with TRBJ2-1, with 9 bases identical to TRBD1. CDR3 length equals 14 residues. The V gene's germline CDR1 is SEHNR and CDR2 FQNEAQ (reference sequence). Trimming took 5 bases from V and 6 from J; bases not matched to a gene: 5. The CDR3 bases are TGTGCCAGCAGCCTTGGACAGGGGTTCAATGAGCAGTTCTTC. It is translated as CASSLGQGFNEQFF.

CDR3 amino acids: CASSSGAGYYGYTF. The CDR3, as DNA: TGTGCCAGCAGCTCAGGGGCGGGGTACTATGGCTACACCTTC. J is TRBJ1-2 and V is TRBV11-2, with D tentatively TRBD1 (6 bases). This CDR3 spans 14 amino acids. The germline CDR1 and CDR2 sequences are SGHAT and FQNNGV. V was shortened by 4 bases and J by 3 bases, with 12 bases between the two germline ends.

This chain connects TRBV5-5 to TRBJ2-1; either TRBD1 or TRBD2 may fit D (5 bases each). The CDR3 runs to 12 residues. The V gene's germline CDR1 is SGHKS and CDR2 YYEKEE (reference sequence). Trimming shortened V by 3 bases and J by 12 bases, and 13 bases separated the two germline ends. CDR3 coding DNA: TGTGCCAGCAGCTCAACCGGGACCCCGCAGTTCTTC. This sequence encodes CASSSTGTPQFF. Supplemented by reference TRBV5-5 and TRBJ2-1, the full variable domain reads DAGVTQSPTHLIKTRGQQVTLRCSPISGHKSVSWYQQVLGQGPQFIFQYYEKEERGRGNFPDRFSARQFPNYSSELNVNALLLGDSALYLCASSSTGTPQFFGPGTRLTVL.

The J gene is TRBJ2-7, the V gene TRBV11-3; 8 bases fit TRBD2. From germline, CDR1 is SGHNT and CDR2 YENEEA. The V gene end was trimmed by 2 bases and the J gene end by 2 bases; junction bases not matched to a gene: 5. The CDR3 is 15 amino acids. CDR3 region: CASSLQAGATYEQYF. The CDR3 DNA sequence: TGTGCCAGCAGCTTACAAGCGGGAGCTACCTACGAGCAGTACTTC.

The chain recombines TRBV7-2 with TRBJ2-1, with TRBD1 matching over 11 bases. V lost 2 bases and J lost 8; bases outside the gene matches: 8. The CDR3 extends over 16 amino acids. The germline V gene has CDR1 SGHTA and CDR2 FQGNSA. The CDR3 loop reads CASSLYGQGALHEQFF. The CDR3 DNA reads TGTGCCAGCAGCTTATACGGACAGGGGGCCTTGCATGAGCAGTTCTTC. Full variable domain (missing parts from reference TRBV7-2 and TRBJ2-1): GAGVSQSPSNKVTEKGKDVELRCDPISGHTALYWYRQSLGQGLEFLIYFQGNSAPDKSGLPSDRFSAERTGGSVSTLTIQRTQQEDSAVYLCASSLYGQGALHEQFFGPGTRLTVL.

V is TRBV28 and J is TRBJ2-1, with a possible D match to TRBD2 (5 bases). Trimming left V 5 bases short and J 8 bases short, with 22 bases between. This CDR3 has 16 amino acids. Per the germline V gene, CDR1 is MDHEN and CDR2 is SYDVKM. The CDR3 DNA is TGTGCCAGCAGTACCCAACTAGAGCTAATTCTTTATGAGCAGTTCTTC. It translates to CASSTQLELILYEQFF.

In its sample, this clonotype was seen a few times. V and J are TRBV28 and TRBJ2-1; 10 bases match TRBD2. CDR1 and CDR2 (germline): MDHEN, SYDVKM. The CDR3 runs to 16 residues. Losses at the gene ends were 5 bases for V and 1 base for J; bases not matched to a gene: 5. The DNA for the CDR3 is TGTGCCAGCAGTCCCGCTAGCGGGGGTTCCTACAATGAGCAGTTCTTC. It codes for CASSPASGGSYNEQFF.

There are a few counts of this clonotype. This chain uses TRBV7-6 with TRBJ1-2; a weak D match, TRBD1 (6 bases). Trimming pared 5 bases from V and 8 bases from J, leaving 18 bases between. This CDR3 spans 14 amino acids. CDR1 SGHVS and CDR2 FNYEAQ come from the germline V gene. The CDR3 DNA sequence: TGTGCCAGCAGCGGTCCGGGGGCGGACGGCGGCTACACCTTC. Amino acid sequence: CASSGPGADGGYTF.

A few counts support this clonotype. The chain uses TRBV14 and TRBJ2-7; D not certain. Per germline, CDR1 SGHDN and CDR2 FVKESK. Trimming took off 0 bases at V and 3 bases at J, with 6 bases between the two ends. The length of the CDR3 is 13 residues. The CDR3 nucleotides read TGTGCCAGCAGCCAAGATCGGCGCTACGAGCAGTACTTC. Translated: CASSQDRRYEQYF.

The rearrangement uses TRBV5-1 and TRBJ1-5, with D hard to call. The CDR3 spans 14 residues. V lost 0 bases, J lost 6 bases, and 10 bases lay in between. The germline V gene has CDR1 SGHRS and CDR2 YFSETQ. The CDR3 spells CASSLGGLGQPQHF. In DNA form, the CDR3 reads TGCGCCAGCAGCTTGGGGGGATTAGGTCAGCCCCAGCATTTT.

V is TRBV5-1 and J is TRBJ2-5, with D perhaps TRBD2 (6 bases). The CDR3 sequence is 14 residues long. V lost 2 bases to trimming and J lost 3 bases, with 11 bases between them. CDR1 SGHRS and CDR2 YFSETQ come from the germline V gene. This chain's CDR3 is CASSFVGGEETQYF. The CDR3 DNA reads as TGCGCCAGCAGCTTCGTAGGCGGGGAAGAGACCCAGTACTTC.